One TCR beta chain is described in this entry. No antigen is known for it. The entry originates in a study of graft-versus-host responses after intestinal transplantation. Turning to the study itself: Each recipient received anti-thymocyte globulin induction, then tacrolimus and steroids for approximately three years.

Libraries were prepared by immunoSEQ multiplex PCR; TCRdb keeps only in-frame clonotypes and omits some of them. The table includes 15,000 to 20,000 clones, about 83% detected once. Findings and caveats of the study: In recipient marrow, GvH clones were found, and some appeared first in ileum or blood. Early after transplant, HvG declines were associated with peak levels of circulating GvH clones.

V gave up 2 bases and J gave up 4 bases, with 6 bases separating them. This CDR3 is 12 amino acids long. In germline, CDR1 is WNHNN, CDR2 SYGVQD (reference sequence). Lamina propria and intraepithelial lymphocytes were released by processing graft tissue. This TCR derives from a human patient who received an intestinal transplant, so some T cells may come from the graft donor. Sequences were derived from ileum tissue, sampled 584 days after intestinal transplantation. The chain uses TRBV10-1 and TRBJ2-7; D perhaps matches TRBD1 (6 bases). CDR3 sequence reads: CASSEQGYEQYF. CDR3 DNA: TGCGCCAGCAGTGAGCAGGGGTACGAGCAGTACTTC.